The 17 T cell receptor beta chains in this list originate from one sample, sequenced in a study of shared clonotypes between healthy human individuals. Naive-designated CD8 cells lacked CD45RO, were positively enriched for CCR7, and omitted terminally differentiated effector memory CD45RA+ cells. Produced via immunoSEQ multiplex PCR; TCRdb's table is partial and in-frame only. The data show some 1,900,000 clones, approximately 94% seen once. Sequencing was performed on naive CD8+ T cells sorted from blood. These receptors were obtained from a man aged 18 to 29 in good health.

The V and J genes are TRBV4-3 and TRBJ2-7; 9 bases align to TRBD1. The germline CDR1 and CDR2 sequences are LGHNA and YSLEER. The V and J ends lost 0 bases and 1 base, in that order; junction bases with no gene match: 7. There are 17 residues in the CDR3. CDR3 residues: CASSQDWLGTGSYEQYF. The CDR3 DNA reads TGCGCCAGCAGCCAAGATTGGTTAGGGACAGGGTCCTACGAGCAGTACTTC.

The rearrangement joins TRBV13 to TRBJ2-7, with D tentatively TRBD2 (5 bases). Per germline, CDR1 PRHDT and CDR2 FYEKMQ (reference sequence). The CDR3 covers 13 residues. The germline V and J ends were trimmed by 4 bases and 2 bases, with 9 bases remaining between them. The CDR3 here is CASSSGNPYEQYF. The CDR3 DNA sequence: TGTGCCAGCAGCTCCGGGAACCCCTACGAGCAGTACTTC.

The genes are TRBV7-9 and TRBJ1-1, with 10 bases identical to TRBD1. The V gene's germline CDR1 is SEHNR and CDR2 FQNEAQ (reference sequence). CDR3 length: 12 amino acids. The V and J ends lost 5 bases and 12 bases, in that order; junction bases with no gene match: 6. In nucleotides, the CDR3 is TGTGCCAGCAGCCCACCGGGACAGGGGACTTTCTTT. Translation gives CASSPPGQGTFF.

The chain has TRBV28 and TRBJ1-4; D is perhaps TRBD1 (6 bases). Germline CDR1 and CDR2: MDHEN and SYDVKM. Trimming pared 2 bases from V and 4 bases from J, leaving 11 bases between. There are 15 residues in the CDR3. This CDR3 is CASSLTGIGNEKLFF. CDR3 nucleotides: TGTGCCAGCAGTTTAACAGGGATTGGTAATGAAAAACTGTTTTTT.

The J gene is TRBJ2-2, the V gene TRBV10-1, with TRBD2 matching 8 bases. Germline trimming cut 9 bases from V and 0 bases from J; bases unmatched to any gene: 6. Germline loops: CDR1 WNHNN, CDR2 SYGVQD (reference sequence). This CDR3 region has 15 residues. CDR3 protein: CARDSGAANTGELFF. The CDR3 nucleotides read TGCGCCAGAGATAGCGGGGCGGCGAACACCGGGGAGCTGTTTTTT.

This clone was observed once. The genes are TRBV7-8 and TRBJ2-5, with a possible D match to TRBD2 (6 bases). The ends were cut back, 0 bases at V and 5 bases at J, with 13 bases in the middle. The CDR3 is made up of 15 amino acids. The germline CDR1 and CDR2 sequences are SGHVS and FQNEAQ. CDR3 protein: CASSLALAGGETQYF. CDR3 coding DNA: TGTGCCAGCAGCTTAGCACTAGCTGGGGGGGAGACCCAGTACTTC.

This chain uses TRBV9 with TRBJ1-4; D unresolved. CDR1 and CDR2 from the germline V gene are SGDLS and YYNGEE. There are 13 residues in the CDR3. V gave up 3 bases and J gave up 7 bases, with 10 bases separating them. The chain's CDR3 is CASSGGWGEKLFF. Here the CDR3 DNA reads TGTGCCAGCAGCGGGGGTTGGGGTGAAAAACTGTTTTTT.

This chain uses TRBV7-9 with TRBJ2-7; D unresolved. The length of the CDR3 is 16 residues. Germline lookup yields CDR1 SEHNR and CDR2 FQNEAQ (reference sequence). V was clipped by 1 base and J by 3 bases, with 16 bases between them. The CDR3 reads CASSLGEWSDNYEQYF. The CDR3 DNA sequence: TGTGCCAGCAGCTTAGGTGAATGGAGCGACAACTACGAGCAGTACTTC.

The chain is built from TRBV28 and TRBJ1-1; the match to TRBD1 covers 7 bases. V lost 7 bases, J lost 4 bases, and 12 bases stayed unmatched. Germline V gene data show CDR1 as MDHEN and CDR2 as SYDVKM. The CDR3 runs to 15 residues. The CDR3 coding sequence is TGTGCCAGCACCATCCGTAGGGGGCGGGGCACTGAAGCTTTCTTT. Amino acid sequence: CASTIRRGRGTEAFF.

The rearrangement joins TRBV4-3 to TRBJ2-1; D is possibly TRBD2 (6 bases). Germline V lookup: CDR1 LGHNA, CDR2 YSLEER. The CDR3 totals 16 residues. The germline V and J ends were trimmed by 4 bases and 4 bases, with 17 bases remaining between them. CDR3 in amino acids: CASSPTRGSIYNEQFF. Here the CDR3 DNA reads TGCGCCAGCAGCCCCACGCGGGGAAGTATATACAATGAGCAGTTCTTC.

The chain uses TRBV25-1 and TRBJ2-5, with D perhaps matching TRBD1 (6 bases). Germline V gene sequence: CDR1 MGHDK, CDR2 SYGVNS. V was clipped by 1 base and J by 0 bases, with 12 bases between them. This CDR3 contains 16 residues. The CDR3 sequence is CASSESHQGYQETQYF. CDR3 bases: TGTGCCAGCAGTGAATCTCATCAGGGGTACCAAGAGACCCAGTACTTC.

Only one count was recorded for this clone. V gene TRBV6-1 combines with J gene TRBJ1-5, with 9 bases aligning to TRBD1. Trimming removed 3 bases from V and 7 bases from J; junction bases left unmatched: 10. Per the germline V gene, CDR1 is MNHNS and CDR2 is SASEGT. The CDR3 runs 16 residues. The CDR3 loop is CASSDDGRTGEQPQHF. As DNA, the CDR3 is TGTGCCAGCAGTGATGATGGGAGGACAGGGGAGCAGCCCCAGCATTTT.

The rearrangement links TRBV13 to TRBJ1-1, with a weak D call TRBD1 (5 bases). CDR1 is PRHDT and CDR2 is FYEKMQ in the germline V gene (reference sequence). The CDR3 has 15 residues. Trimming pared 0 bases from V and 4 bases from J, leaving 12 bases between. CDR3 in amino acids: CASSLGQGGGTEAFF. For the CDR3, the DNA is TGTGCCAGCAGCTTAGGCCAGGGCGGCGGCACTGAAGCTTTCTTT.

The J gene is TRBJ1-6, the V gene TRBV7-9; TRBD1 agrees at 8 bases. The junction had 9 bases not matched to a gene; V was cut back by 7 bases and J by 10 bases. The CDR3 is 14 residues long. CDR1 is SEHNR, CDR2 FQNEAQ, per germline (reference sequence). CDR3 DNA: TGTGCCAGCACCCCACCCCAGGGGGCCTCACCCCTCCACTTT. Translated: CASTPPQGASPLHF.

CDR3 sequence (DNA): TGTGCCAGCAGCCGAGAGGGAGGGCCCTCGATCGTCCACGGAGATACGCAGTATTTT. Amino acid sequence: CASSREGGPSIVHGDTQYF. The genes are TRBV5-4 and TRBJ2-3, with 7 positions matching TRBD2. CDR1 is SGHNT, CDR2 YYREEE, per germline (reference sequence). V gave up 4 bases and J gave up 5 bases; unmatched junction bases: 22. The CDR3 is 19 amino acids.

Remarks on this clone: The identical CDR3 is also encoded by other nucleotide sequences in the sample. The chain combines TRBV6-1 with TRBJ2-3; no clear D gene. This CDR3 spans 14 amino acids. V was cut by 6 bases and J by 2 bases, with 12 bases left in between. Germline V gene data show CDR1 as MNHNS and CDR2 as SASEGT. The CDR3 loop reads CASSEPSPTDTQYF. The DNA of the CDR3 is TGTGCCAGCAGCGAACCAAGCCCCACAGATACGCAGTATTTT.

This clone was counted a single time. The chain uses TRBV7-9 and TRBJ2-3; 8 bases align to TRBD1. The length of the CDR3 is 15 residues. V was pared by 1 base and J by 5 bases, with 5 bases of the junction left unmatched. Germline lookup yields CDR1 SEHNR and CDR2 FQNEAQ (reference sequence). CDR3 bases: TGTGCCAGCAGCTTAGGTCAGGGGGCCGGAGATACGCAGTATTTT. It is translated as CASSLGQGAGDTQYF.